This TCR beta chain was obtained from a study of Ad26.COV2.S vaccination and SARS-CoV-2 variants. Method: immunoSEQ multiplex PCR; TCRdb's copy keeps in-frame clones and lacks some. The sample lists about 680,000 clones, approximately 88% occurring once. The CDR3 is 16 residues long. V was pared by 2 bases and J by 1 base, with 12 bases between. CDR1 and CDR2 (germline): MNHEY, SMNVEV (reference sequence). Treatment denoted: roughly 20 received Ad26.COV2.S at low or high dose, single or two shots; several received placebo; per-sample allocation not given. Day 63 after the first injection of vaccine or placebo was the sampling time.

The V gene is TRBV27, the J gene TRBJ2-4; D is unclear. The starting material was peripheral blood, obtained in a trial of Ad26.COV2.S vaccine versus placebo. This receptor was obtained from a person between 18 and 60 years old who received the Ad26.COV2.S COVID-19 vaccine or a placebo. The CDR3 bases are TGTGCCAGCAGTTTAAGGTTGGCTGTCGCCAAAAACATTCAGTACTTC. It yields the protein CASSLRLAVAKNIQYF.